The T cell receptor beta chain under discussion was sequenced for a study of vaccination effects on CD4 cells after COVID-19. With 1 base removed from V and 9 bases from J, the gap between germline ends came to 13 bases. This CDR3 has 14 residues. The germline CDR1 and CDR2 sequences are MNHNS and SASEGT. This clone was picked up a small number of times. Its antigen is not known. Sequenced by immunoSEQ multiplex PCR; TCRdb stores in-frame clones only, minus some. The sample shows around 45,000 clones, around 77% of them seen only once. Study-level results: The study, lacking early post-infection timepoints, had few convalescent patients.

Expansion of antigen-specific CD4+ T cells with viral peptide pools was carried out by the ViraFEST assay before sequencing. Once cultured for 9 to 11 days, the cells underwent separation to obtain CD4+ T cells. All vaccine recipients tested negative for nucleocapsid antibodies and had never contracted SARS-CoV-2 infection. Wells each received 2.2 million or so PBMC, cultured with 9 to 10 IU/ml IL-2 and about 10 ug/ml peptides. The receptor comes from a human donor who received a COVID-19 vaccine. The specimen was CD4+ T cells from PBMCs cultured with SARS-CoV-2 spike peptides, collected before COVID-19 vaccination. The chain has TRBV6-1 and TRBJ1-5; possible D gene TRBD1, 5 bases. The CDR3 sequence: CASSEGTRVWPQHF. The DNA of the CDR3 is TGTGCCAGCAGTGAAGGGACAAGGGTCTGGCCCCAGCATTTT.